What follows are 23 T cell receptor beta chains derived from one specimen sequenced in a study of cytomegalovirus exposure and HLA in healthy donors. The PCR had 60 Vbeta and 13 Jbeta primers. Sequenced by immunoSEQ multiplex PCR; TCRdb stores in-frame clones only, minus some. The table lists 150,000 to 200,000 clones, around 80% of them singletons. The sequenced material came from PBMCs. Receptors were obtained from a girl aged 5-17 years in good health and CMV-seropositive.

V is TRBV13 and J is TRBJ2-7, with 9 bases matching TRBD1. Germline V CDR1 and CDR2: PRHDT, FYEKMQ (reference sequence). This CDR3 region has 16 residues. With 0 bases clipped from V and 4 bases from J, the junction kept 7 bases outside the gene matches. The DNA for the CDR3 is TGTGCCAGCAGCTTAGGGGGGACAGGGAATCGGTACGAGCAGTACTTC. It translates to CASSLGGTGNRYEQYF.

The V call is TRBV4-1, the J call TRBJ2-7; 8 bases map to TRBD2. The ends lost 8 bases at V and 0 bases at J; junction bases unmatched: 15. The CDR3 is 17 residues long. Per germline, CDR1 MGHRA and CDR2 YSYEKL. The CDR3 protein is CASGPEQAGLGSYEQYF. The CDR3 DNA reads TGCGCCAGCGGACCAGAACAGGCGGGACTAGGCTCCTACGAGCAGTACTTC.

A word on this clone: The junction differs from germline at one of its ends, possibly a read error. The gene calls are TRBV7-2 and TRBJ2-7; 8 bases fit TRBD1. Germline V lookup: CDR1 SGHTA, CDR2 FQGNSA. The CDR3 has 14 amino acids. CDR3 residues: CASSQGQAGRVTNF. The DNA for the CDR3 is TGTGCCAGCAGCCAGGGACAGGCGGGTCGGGTGACGAACTTC.

This clone was counted a single time. The chain links TRBV29-1 to TRBJ1-1; D not certain. In germline, CDR1 is SQVTM, CDR2 ANQGSEA. V lost 4 bases and J 1 base, leaving 10 bases between the germline ends. The CDR3 loop spans 13 amino acids. In nucleotides, the CDR3 is TGCAGCGTTGCGTCGGGGTGGAACACTGAAGCTTTCTTT. As protein: CSVASGWNTEAFF.

This rearrangement joins TRBV25-1 to TRBJ2-2; TRBD2 matches 9 bases. Losses at the gene ends were 8 bases for V and 7 bases for J; bases not matched to a gene: 17. The CDR3 length is 17 residues. Looked up from germline, CDR1 is MGHDK and CDR2 is SYGVNS. The CDR3 bases are TGTGCCAGCGCACTGTCGGGGCGGGAGGGCCATCACGGGGAGCTGTTTTTT. This encodes CASALSGREGHHGELFF.

With respect to this clone: One end of the junction is discordant with germline, which a read error may explain. This chain uses TRBV7-7 with TRBJ2-1; D might be TRBD2 (5 bases). CDR1 and CDR2 from the germline V gene are SSHAT and FNYEAQ (reference sequence). This CDR3 has 16 residues. The CDR3 region is CASSLNEGAAGNEQFF. Here the CDR3 DNA reads TGTGCTAGCAGCTTAAACGAGGGAGCTGCTGGGAATGAGCAGTTCTTC.

The chain uses TRBV7-6 and TRBJ2-2; TRBD2 matches 10 bases. In germline, CDR1 is SGHVS, CDR2 FNYEAQ. The V and J ends lost 9 bases and 5 bases, in that order; junction bases with no gene match: 9. This CDR3 is built from 15 residues. CDR3 DNA: TGTGCCAGTCAGCGGGAGGGCCTAGTTACCGGGGAGCTGTTTTTT. Translated, it gives CASQREGLVTGELFF.

This rearrangement joins TRBV27 to TRBJ1-2; TRBD1 is a possible D gene (5 bases). V lost 5 bases and J lost 3, with 16 bases in between. CDR1 and CDR2 (germline): MNHEY, SMNVEV (reference sequence). CDR3 length: 15 residues. CDR3 in amino acids: CASSPARQLHYGYTF. The CDR3 DNA reads as TGTGCCAGCAGTCCCGCCCGACAGTTACACTATGGCTACACCTTC.

J is TRBJ1-2 and V is TRBV5-1; 7 bases align to TRBD1. The V segment lost 4 bases and the J segment 4 bases; nucleotides outside the gene matches: 4. Germline CDR1 is SGHRS and CDR2 is YFSETQ. The CDR3 loop spans 13 amino acids. The CDR3 sequence is CASSPGQSYGYTF. DNA of the CDR3: TGCGCCAGCAGCCCGGGACAGAGCTATGGCTACACCTTC.

V is TRBV7-9 and J is TRBJ2-1, with 7 bases fitting TRBD2. Germline V gene sequence: CDR1 SEHNR, CDR2 FQNEAQ (reference sequence). V shed 6 bases, J shed 8 bases, and the junction held 16 bases outside the gene matches. This CDR3 spans 16 amino acids. CDR3 sequence (DNA): TGTGCCAGCAGTCCCACTAGCGACTGGTATTGGGATGAGCAGTTCTTC. Translating gives CASSPTSDWYWDEQFF.

V usage is TRBV19 and J usage is TRBJ2-7, with D tentatively TRBD1 (5 bases). The CDR3 extends over 15 amino acids. In germline, CDR1 is LNHDA, CDR2 SQIVND (reference sequence). Trimming took off 3 bases at V and 1 base at J, with 13 bases between the two ends. The CDR3, as DNA: TGTGCCAGTAGTATCCCCAGGGAAGGGTCCTACGAGCAGTACTTC. It yields the protein CASSIPREGSYEQYF.

The rearrangement links TRBV27 to TRBJ2-3; 10 bases map to TRBD2. The length of the CDR3 is 20 residues. The germline V gene has CDR1 MNHEY and CDR2 SMNVEV (reference sequence). The ends lost 5 bases at V and 1 base at J; junction bases unmatched: 18. CDR3 in amino acids: CASSPPIGSGRLLGTDTQYF. CDR3 DNA sequence: TGTGCCAGCAGTCCCCCTATTGGTAGCGGGAGGCTCCTCGGCACAGATACGCAGTATTTT.

V gene TRBV9 combines with J gene TRBJ1-2, with TRBD1 matching over 10 bases. With 4 bases clipped from V and 6 bases from J, the junction kept 12 bases outside the gene matches. Germline CDR1 and CDR2: SGDLS and YYNGEE. The length of the CDR3 is 16 residues. CDR3 DNA: TGTGCCAGCAGCCCTCTTCCGGACAGGGGGTCGGATGGCTACACCTTC. It specifies CASSPLPDRGSDGYTF.

This chain links TRBV29-1 with TRBJ2-2; 8 bases fit TRBD1. Trimming cost V 5 bases and J 6 bases; bases outside gene matches: 5. The CDR3 runs to 13 residues. Germline V CDR1 and CDR2: SQVTM, ANQGSEA. This CDR3 reads CSVRRGLAGELFF. CDR3 nucleotides: TGCAGCGTTCGCAGGGGGCTAGCCGGGGAGCTGTTTTTT.

The chain couples TRBV4-1 to TRBJ2-3; 9 bases agree with TRBD1. This CDR3 comprises 15 residues. In germline, CDR1 is MGHRA, CDR2 YSYEKL. After removal of 2 bases from V and 1 base from J, the junction contained 1 base not matched to a gene. CDR3 sequence: CASSQRDRGTDTQYF. The CDR3 DNA follows: TGCGCCAGCAGCCAACGGGACAGGGGCACAGATACGCAGTATTTT.

V and J are TRBV5-1 and TRBJ1-1; no clear D. Trimming pared 3 bases from V and 0 bases from J, leaving 12 bases between. The CDR3 loop spans 15 amino acids. Germline V gene sequence: CDR1 SGHRS, CDR2 YFSETQ. This CDR3 reads CASSSSLGLNTEAFF. The CDR3 bases are TGCGCCAGCAGCTCGTCGCTAGGCTTGAACACTGAAGCTTTCTTT.

The V gene is TRBV27, the J gene TRBJ2-1, with 8 nucleotides matching TRBD2. The germline V gene has CDR1 MNHEY and CDR2 SMNVEV (reference sequence). With 5 bases clipped from V and 3 bases from J, the junction kept 6 bases outside the gene matches. The CDR3 has 15 residues. This CDR3 reads CASSPVAGFYNEQFF. Written as DNA, the CDR3 is TGTGCCAGCAGTCCCGTAGCGGGATTCTACAATGAGCAGTTCTTC.

This clone has a single count. The CDR3 region has the DNA TGTGCCAGCAGTTTAGGGTCGGGGGGCTCCTACGAGCAGTACTTC. This sequence encodes CASSLGSGGSYEQYF. This chain links TRBV27 with TRBJ2-7; 7 bases agree with TRBD2. Germline V gene data show CDR1 as MNHEY and CDR2 as SMNVEV (reference sequence). The length of the CDR3 is 15 residues. The V gene end was trimmed by 2 bases and the J gene end by 0 bases; junction bases not matched to a gene: 4.

The gene calls are TRBV4-1 and TRBJ2-7; 10 nucleotides align to TRBD1. Germline V lookup: CDR1 MGHRA, CDR2 YSYEKL. This CDR3 has 14 amino acids. Trimming cost V 3 bases and J 3 bases; bases outside gene matches: 2. CDR3 amino acids: CASSQGTGDYEQYF. The CDR3 DNA reads as TGCGCCAGCAGCCAGGGGACAGGGGACTACGAGCAGTACTTC.

This clone was picked up a small number of times. A read error may produce the germline difference seen at one junction end. The chain carries TRBV6-5 and TRBJ1-3; 7 bases map to TRBD1. In germline, CDR1 is MNHEY, CDR2 SVGAGI. The CDR3 covers 12 residues. The CDR3 protein is CASSGEQGTRVF. The CDR3 nucleotides are TGTGCCAGCAGCGGAGAACAGGGGACTAGGGTCTTT.

This clone has more than one count but fewer than ten. The genes are TRBV2 and TRBJ1-4, with no clear D. This CDR3 region has 15 residues. Germline loops: CDR1 SNHLY, CDR2 FYNNEI. The V gene lost 6 bases and the J gene lost 4 bases, with 15 bases spanning the gap. The CDR3, as DNA: TGTGCCAGCAGCTCCCCCTTCGAGGGTAATGAAAAACTGTTTTTT. Its translation: CASSSPFEGNEKLFF.

The rearrangement uses TRBV30 and TRBJ2-2; 11 nucleotides line up with TRBD2. Germline trimming cut 1 base from V and 0 bases from J; bases unmatched to any gene: 7. Germline CDR1 GTSNPN, CDR2 SVGIG (reference sequence). The CDR3 is 18 residues long. The CDR3 sequence is CAWSDYSSGRSNTGELFF. Here the CDR3 DNA reads TGTGCCTGGAGTGACTACTCTAGCGGGAGGTCGAACACCGGGGAGCTGTTTTTT.

The chain carries TRBV18 and TRBJ1-4; 7 bases align to TRBD1. The CDR3 extends over 14 amino acids. V was clipped by 8 bases and J by 6 bases; unmatched bases: 9. CDR1 and CDR2 from the germline V gene are KGHSH and LQKENI. The CDR3 nucleotides are TGTGCCAGCCGGAGGCAGGGGGGCGATGAAAAACTGTTTTTT. As protein: CASRRQGGDEKLFF. Variable domain in full (rest from reference TRBV18 and TRBJ1-4): NAGVMQNPRHLVRRRGQEARLRCSPMKGHSHVYWYRQLPEEGLKFMVYLQKENIIDESGMPKERFSAEFPKEGPSILRIQQVVRGDSAAYFCASRRQGGDEKLFFGSGTQLSVL.